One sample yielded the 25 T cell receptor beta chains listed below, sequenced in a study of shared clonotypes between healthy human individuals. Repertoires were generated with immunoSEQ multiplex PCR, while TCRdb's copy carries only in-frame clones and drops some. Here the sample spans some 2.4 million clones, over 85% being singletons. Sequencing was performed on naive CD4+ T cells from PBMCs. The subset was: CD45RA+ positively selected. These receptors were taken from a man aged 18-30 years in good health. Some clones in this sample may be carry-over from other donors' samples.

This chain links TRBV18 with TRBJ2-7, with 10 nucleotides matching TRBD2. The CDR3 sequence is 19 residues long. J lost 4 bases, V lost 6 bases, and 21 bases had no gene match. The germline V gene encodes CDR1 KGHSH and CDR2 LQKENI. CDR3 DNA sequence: TGTGCCAGCTCTCGTCGGACAGGTGAGACGGGACTAGCGAAGTACGAGCAGTACTTC. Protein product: CASSRRTGETGLAKYEQYF.

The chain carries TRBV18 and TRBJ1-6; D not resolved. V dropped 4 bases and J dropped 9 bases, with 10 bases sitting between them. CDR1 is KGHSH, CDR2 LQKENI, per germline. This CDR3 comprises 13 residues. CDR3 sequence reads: CASSRDDGSPLHF. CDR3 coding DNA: TGTGCCAGCTCACGGGATGACGGTTCACCCCTCCACTTT.

CDR3 sequence (DNA): TGTGCCAGCAGGCTTAGGGTAATCAATGAGCAGTTCTTC. This translates into CASRLRVINEQFF. This rearrangement joins TRBV6-5 to TRBJ2-1, with D uncertain. The germline CDR1 and CDR2 sequences are MNHEY and SVGAGI. This CDR3 is built from 13 residues. V was clipped by 6 bases and J by 6 bases, with 12 bases between them.

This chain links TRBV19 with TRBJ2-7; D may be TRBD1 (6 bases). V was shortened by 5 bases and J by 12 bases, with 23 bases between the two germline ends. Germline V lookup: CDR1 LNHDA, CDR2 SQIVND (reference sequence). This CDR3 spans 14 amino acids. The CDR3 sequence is CASSAPKQQGWRYF. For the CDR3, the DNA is TGTGCCAGTAGTGCCCCAAAACAACAGGGTTGGAGGTACTTC.

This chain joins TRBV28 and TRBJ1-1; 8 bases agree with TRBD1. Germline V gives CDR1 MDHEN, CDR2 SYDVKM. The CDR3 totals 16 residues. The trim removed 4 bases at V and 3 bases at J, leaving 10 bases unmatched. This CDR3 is CASSSYPDRAYTEAFF. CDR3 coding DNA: TGTGCCAGCAGTTCCTACCCGGACAGGGCCTACACTGAAGCTTTCTTT.

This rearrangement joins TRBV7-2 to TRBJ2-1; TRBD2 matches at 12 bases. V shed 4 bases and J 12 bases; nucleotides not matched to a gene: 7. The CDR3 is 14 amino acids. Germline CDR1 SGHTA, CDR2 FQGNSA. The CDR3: CASSYRLAGVAQFF. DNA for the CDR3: TGTGCCAGCAGCTACCGACTAGCGGGAGTCGCGCAGTTCTTC.

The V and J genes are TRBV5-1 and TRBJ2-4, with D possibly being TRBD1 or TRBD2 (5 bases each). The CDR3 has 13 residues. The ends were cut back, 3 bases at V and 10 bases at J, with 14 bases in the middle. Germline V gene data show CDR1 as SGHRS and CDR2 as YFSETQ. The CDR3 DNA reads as TGCGCCAGCAGCTCTCCGGGACGGCAGATTCAGTACTTC. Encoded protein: CASSSPGRQIQYF.

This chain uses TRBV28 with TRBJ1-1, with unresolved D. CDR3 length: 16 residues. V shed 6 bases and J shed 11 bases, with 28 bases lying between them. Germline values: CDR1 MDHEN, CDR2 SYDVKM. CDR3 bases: TGTGCCAGCAGCTTCCCGGGGTTAGTCCCCCCCGGATACGCTTTCTTT. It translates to CASSFPGLVPPGYAFF.

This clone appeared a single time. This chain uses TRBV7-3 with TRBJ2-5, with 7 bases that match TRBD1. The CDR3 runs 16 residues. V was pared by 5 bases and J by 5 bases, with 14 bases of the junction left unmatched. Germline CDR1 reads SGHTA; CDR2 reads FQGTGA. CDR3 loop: CASSQDGHRGSETQYF. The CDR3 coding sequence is TGTGCCAGCAGCCAAGATGGGCACAGGGGTTCGGAGACCCAGTACTTC. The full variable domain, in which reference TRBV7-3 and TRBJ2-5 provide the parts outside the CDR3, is GAGVSQTPSNKVTEKGKYVELRCDPISGHTALYWYRQSLGQGPEFLIYFQGTGAADDSGLPNDRFFAVRPEGSVSTLKIQRTERGDSAVYLCASSQDGHRGSETQYFGPGTRLLVL.

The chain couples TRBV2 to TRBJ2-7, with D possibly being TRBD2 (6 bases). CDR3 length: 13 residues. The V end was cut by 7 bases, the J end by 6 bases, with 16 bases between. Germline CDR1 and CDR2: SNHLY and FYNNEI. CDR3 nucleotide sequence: TGTGCCAGCACCCACGCACGGGGGTTCGAGCAGTACTTC. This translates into CASTHARGFEQYF.

The CDR3 here is CASSEEGSTAHQTQYF. Written as DNA, the CDR3 is TGTGCCAGCAGTGAAGAGGGCAGCACGGCCCACCAGACCCAGTACTTC. V gene TRBV2 combines with J gene TRBJ2-5, with D uncertain. V was cut by 1 base and J by 6 bases, with 18 bases left in between. The CDR3 runs to 16 residues. The germline V gene encodes CDR1 SNHLY and CDR2 FYNNEI.

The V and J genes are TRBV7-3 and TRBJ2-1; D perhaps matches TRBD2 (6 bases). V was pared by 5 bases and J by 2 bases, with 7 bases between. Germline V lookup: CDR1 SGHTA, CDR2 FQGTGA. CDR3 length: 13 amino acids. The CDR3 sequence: CASSAGTYNEQFF. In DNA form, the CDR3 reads TGTGCCAGCAGCGCGGGGACCTACAATGAGCAGTTCTTC.

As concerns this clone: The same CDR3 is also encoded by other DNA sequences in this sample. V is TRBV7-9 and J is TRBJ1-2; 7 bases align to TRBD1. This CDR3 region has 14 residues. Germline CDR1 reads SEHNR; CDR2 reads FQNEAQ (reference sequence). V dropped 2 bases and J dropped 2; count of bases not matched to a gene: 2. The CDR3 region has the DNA TGTGCCAGCAGCTTAAGACAGGGAAACTATGGCTACACCTTC. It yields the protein CASSLRQGNYGYTF.

In nucleotides, the CDR3 is TGTGCCAGCAGCTTAGTCGGGACTAGCGGGTATTCCTACAATGAGCAGTTCTTC. Protein sequence: CASSLVGTSGYSYNEQFF. This chain links TRBV7-2 with TRBJ2-1; 12 bases are shared with TRBD2. Looked up from germline, CDR1 is SGHTA and CDR2 is FQGNSA. J gave up 1 base and V 1 base, and 5 bases lay outside the gene matches. The CDR3 totals 18 residues.

The CDR3 DNA is TGCAGTGCTAGAGATCGGACTGAGCAGTTCTTC. Its translation is CSARDRTEQFF. The chain has TRBV20-1 and TRBJ2-1, with D hard to call. This CDR3 comprises 11 residues. V was cut by 0 bases and J by 9 bases, with 6 bases left in between. From germline, CDR1 is DFQATT and CDR2 SNEGSKA (reference sequence).

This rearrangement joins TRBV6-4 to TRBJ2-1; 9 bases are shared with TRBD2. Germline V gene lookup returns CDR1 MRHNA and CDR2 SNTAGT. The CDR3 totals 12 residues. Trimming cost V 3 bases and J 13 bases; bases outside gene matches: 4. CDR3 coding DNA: TGTGCCAGCAGTGAGACTAGCGGTGTTCAGTTCTTC. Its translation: CASSETSGVQFF.

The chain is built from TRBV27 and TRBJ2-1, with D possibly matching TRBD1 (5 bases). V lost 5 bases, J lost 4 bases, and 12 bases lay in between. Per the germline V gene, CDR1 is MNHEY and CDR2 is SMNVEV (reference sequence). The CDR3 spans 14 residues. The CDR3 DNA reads TGTGCCAGCAGTCCTCGACAGTCATACAATGAGCAGTTCTTC. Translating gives CASSPRQSYNEQFF.

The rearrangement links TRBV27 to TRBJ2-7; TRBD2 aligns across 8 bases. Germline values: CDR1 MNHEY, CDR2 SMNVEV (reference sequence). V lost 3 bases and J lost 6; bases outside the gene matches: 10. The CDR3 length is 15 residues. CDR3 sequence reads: CASSFSRTSSGEQYF. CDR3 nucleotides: TGTGCCAGCAGTTTTTCCCGGACTAGCTCGGGCGAGCAGTACTTC.

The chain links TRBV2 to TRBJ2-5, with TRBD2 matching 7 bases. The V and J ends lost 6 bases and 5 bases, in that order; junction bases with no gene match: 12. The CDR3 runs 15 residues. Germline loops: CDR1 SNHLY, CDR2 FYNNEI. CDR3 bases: TGTGCCAGCAGCCCAGAGGTGGCGGGAGTGGAGACCCAGTACTTC. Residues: CASSPEVAGVETQYF.

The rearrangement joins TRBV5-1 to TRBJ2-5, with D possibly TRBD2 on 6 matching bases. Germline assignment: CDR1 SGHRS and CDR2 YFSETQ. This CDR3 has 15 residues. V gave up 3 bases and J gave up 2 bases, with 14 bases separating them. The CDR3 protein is CASSSPGGSQETQYF. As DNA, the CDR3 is TGCGCCAGCAGCTCCCCCGGGGGATCACAAGAGACCCAGTACTTC.

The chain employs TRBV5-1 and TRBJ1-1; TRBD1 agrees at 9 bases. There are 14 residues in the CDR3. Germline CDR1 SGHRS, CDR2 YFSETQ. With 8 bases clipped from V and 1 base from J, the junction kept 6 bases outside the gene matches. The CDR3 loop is CASRTGEWNTEAFF. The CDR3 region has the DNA TGCGCCAGTAGGACAGGGGAATGGAACACTGAAGCTTTCTTT.

The DNA of the CDR3 is TGTGCCAGCAGCCTGCGAGGGGGCTCGAACACCGGGGAGCTGTTTTTT. It codes for CASSLRGGSNTGELFF. The V call is TRBV7-9, the J call TRBJ2-2; TRBD1 matches 7 bases. V shed 5 bases, J shed 0 bases, and the junction held 6 bases outside the gene matches. CDR1 is SEHNR and CDR2 is FQNEAQ in the germline V gene (reference sequence). The CDR3 totals 16 residues.

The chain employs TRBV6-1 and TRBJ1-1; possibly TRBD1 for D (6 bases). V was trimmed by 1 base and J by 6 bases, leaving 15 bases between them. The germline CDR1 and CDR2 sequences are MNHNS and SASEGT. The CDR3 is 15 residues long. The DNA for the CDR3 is TGTGCCAGCAGTGAAGAACTGAGATGGGGGCCTGAAGCTTTCTTT. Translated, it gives CASSEELRWGPEAFF.

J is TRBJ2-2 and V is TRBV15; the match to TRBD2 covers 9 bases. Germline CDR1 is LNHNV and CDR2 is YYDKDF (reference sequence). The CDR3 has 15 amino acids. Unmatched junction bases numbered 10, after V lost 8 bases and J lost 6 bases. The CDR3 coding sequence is TGTGCCACCGGGGCGGGAGGGAGGATCGCCGGGGAGCTGTTTTTT. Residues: CATGAGGRIAGELFF.

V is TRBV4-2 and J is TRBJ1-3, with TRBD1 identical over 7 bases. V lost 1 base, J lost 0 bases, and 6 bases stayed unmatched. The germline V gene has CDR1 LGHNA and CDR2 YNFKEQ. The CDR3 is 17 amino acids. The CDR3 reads CASSQVAGGTSGNTIYF. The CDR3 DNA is TGTGCCAGCAGCCAAGTGGCAGGGGGGACCTCTGGAAACACCATATATTTT.